A single sample is the source of the 19 T cell receptor beta chains below, sequenced in a study of vaccination effects on CD4 cells after COVID-19. Their antigens are not known. The authors isolated CD4+ T cells after around nine days of culture. The person had PCR-confirmed SARS-CoV-2 infection between March and December 2020. Participants were vaccinated with two doses of either the BNT162b2 or mRNA-1273 vaccine. Clones were read by immunoSEQ multiplex PCR, and TCRdb kept only the in-frame ones, dropping some. The sample yields some 40,000 clones, 76% seen once. Source: CD4+ T cells from PBMCs cultured without peptide, taken after COVID-19 vaccination. These receptors originate from a human donor who had a prior SARS-CoV-2 infection.

This clone came up a few times. This chain links TRBV28 with TRBJ2-7; weak D call: TRBD1 (6 bases). The germline V and J ends were trimmed by 2 bases and 12 bases, with 14 bases remaining between them. CDR1 is MDHEN and CDR2 is SYDVKM in the germline V gene. CDR3 length: 12 residues. This CDR3 reads CASSLQGKVLYF. In DNA form, the CDR3 reads TGTGCCAGCAGTTTACAGGGGAAAGTTCTGTACTTC.

The rearrangement links TRBV25-1 to TRBJ1-1; no definite D call. The V end was cut by 7 bases, the J end by 1 base, with 13 bases between. The CDR3 runs to 14 residues. Germline assignment: CDR1 MGHDK and CDR2 SYGVNS. The CDR3, as DNA: TGTGCCAGCACCCCCTCCAGGCCGAACACTGAAGCTTTCTTT. This sequence encodes CASTPSRPNTEAFF.

This clone was picked up a small number of times. The J gene is TRBJ2-7, the V gene TRBV15; 7 bases align to TRBD2. CDR1 is LNHNV, CDR2 YYDKDF, per germline (reference sequence). The CDR3 has 16 amino acids. V lost 1 base, J lost 0 bases, and 6 bases stayed unmatched. CDR3 residues: CATSRAPGGISYEQYF. Written as DNA, the CDR3 is TGTGCCACCAGCAGAGCTCCGGGGGGTATCTCCTACGAGCAGTACTTC. Full variable domain (outside the CDR3, taken from reference TRBV15 and TRBJ2-7): DAMVIQNPRYQVTQFGKPVTLSCSQTLNHNVMYWYQQKSSQAPKLLFHYYDKDFNNEADTPDNFQSRRPNTSFCFLDIRSPGLGDTAMYLCATSRAPGGISYEQYFGPGTRLTVT.

This chain uses TRBV20-1 with TRBJ2-7; D is perhaps TRBD1 (6 bases). V was pared by 6 bases and J by 4 bases, with 19 bases between. Germline V gene data show CDR1 as DFQATT and CDR2 as SNEGSKA (reference sequence). This CDR3 is built from 14 residues. For the CDR3, the DNA is TGCAGTGCCAGTGGTACAGGGATAGGATACGAGCAGTACTTC. It yields the protein CSASGTGIGYEQYF.

The gene calls are TRBV6-1 and TRBJ2-2, with no clear D. The CDR3 spans 14 residues. Germline CDR1 is MNHNS and CDR2 is SASEGT. V was shortened by 3 bases and J by 9 bases, with 14 bases between the two germline ends. The CDR3, as DNA: TGTGCCAGCAGTGAGACGGCAGGTGGGAGGGAGCTGTTTTTT. This encodes CASSETAGGRELFF.

V usage is TRBV5-1 and J usage is TRBJ1-1; D might be TRBD1 (6 bases). Looked up from germline, CDR1 is SGHRS and CDR2 is YFSETQ. The CDR3 is made up of 16 amino acids. Trimming took off 4 bases at V and 3 bases at J, with 19 bases between the two ends. The CDR3 reads CASSRFGTKVDTEAFF. The CDR3, as DNA: TGCGCCAGCAGCCGATTCGGGACAAAAGTTGACACTGAAGCTTTCTTT.

The gene calls are TRBV5-1 and TRBJ2-3, with TRBD1 identical over 8 bases. Germline lookup yields CDR1 SGHRS and CDR2 YFSETQ. Trimming at V came to 1 base and at J to 0 bases, leaving 7 bases not matched to a gene. This CDR3 has 17 amino acids. The CDR3 DNA is TGCGCCAGCAGCTTGCTTGTGACAGGGGCTAGCACAGATACGCAGTATTTT. Translated: CASSLLVTGASTDTQYF.

V and J are TRBV12-3 or TRBV12-4 and TRBJ1-5; D may be TRBD1 (5 bases). The CDR3 loop spans 13 amino acids. Trimming took 2 bases from V and 7 from J, leaving 9 bases between them. The CDR3 DNA reads as TGTGCCAGCAGTTTAACGGGGGAACAGCCCCAGCATTTT. Protein sequence: CASSLTGEQPQHF.

This clone was recorded once. The rearrangement uses TRBV11-2 and TRBJ2-7; 7 nucleotides agree with TRBD1. Germline V gives CDR1 SGHAT, CDR2 FQNNGV. This CDR3 is built from 13 residues. J was trimmed by 6 bases and V by 3 bases; bases with no gene match: 5. The CDR3 nucleotides read TGTGCCAGCAGCTTTACAGGGGTCCGCGAGCAGTACTTC. Translating gives CASSFTGVREQYF.

The chain is built from TRBV15 and TRBJ1-2; no firm D call. The CDR3 is 14 residues long. Between the trimmed V and J ends, which lost 0 bases and 5 bases, there was a span of 10 bases. From germline, CDR1 is LNHNV and CDR2 YYDKDF (reference sequence). The CDR3 sequence: CATSRDADGYGYTF. In nucleotides, the CDR3 is TGTGCCACCAGCAGAGATGCGGACGGTTATGGCTACACCTTC.

The V call is TRBV4-1, the J call TRBJ1-1, with 7 bases lining up with TRBD1. The CDR3 is 15 amino acids. V lost 1 base to trimming and J lost 5 bases; unmatched junction nucleotides: 7. The V gene's germline CDR1 is MGHRA and CDR2 YSYEKL. CDR3 nucleotide sequence: TGCGCCAGCAGCCAAGGACAACAGGGGAGGACTGAAGCTTTCTTT. Its translation: CASSQGQQGRTEAFF.

V is TRBV5-1 and J is TRBJ1-1; no clear D. The germline gives CDR1 SGHRS, CDR2 YFSETQ. V lost 3 bases and J 5 bases, leaving 11 bases between the germline ends. The CDR3 sequence is 13 residues long. This CDR3 reads CASSSGSGTEAFF. In DNA form, the CDR3 reads TGCGCCAGCAGCTCCGGCAGCGGGACTGAAGCTTTCTTT.

This clone was seen a single time. The CDR3, as DNA: TGCGCCAGCAGTCAATCGCCGTCGGGGGGCGGGCGGGACACTGAAGCTTTCTTT. This codes for CASSQSPSGGGRDTEAFF. The V call is TRBV23-1, the J call TRBJ1-1; D might be TRBD1 (6 bases). TRBV23-1 is classed as an ORF, of uncertain function. Trimming cost V 0 bases and J 3 bases, with 20 bases left between them. This CDR3 comprises 18 residues.

This clone has more than one count but fewer than ten. CDR3 nucleotides: TGCAGTGCGTACAGCGGCTATGAGCAGTTCTTC. Translation gives CSAYSGYEQFF. The chain links TRBV20-1 to TRBJ2-1; TRBD2 is a possible D gene (5 bases). The CDR3 runs 11 residues. Germline values: CDR1 DFQATT, CDR2 SNEGSKA (reference sequence). The V gene lost 6 bases and the J gene lost 8 bases, with 11 bases spanning the gap.

This clone was recorded a few times. The rearrangement uses TRBV19 and TRBJ1-2; 8 positions agree with TRBD1. The J segment lost 3 bases and the V segment lost 2 bases, leaving 2 bases of the junction unmatched. The germline gives CDR1 LNHDA, CDR2 SQIVND (reference sequence). The CDR3 spans 14 residues. Here the CDR3 reads CASSIQGAYYGYTF. The CDR3, as DNA: TGTGCCAGTAGTATACAGGGGGCGTACTATGGCTACACCTTC.

The CDR3, as DNA: TGTGCCAGCAGTTTGGGACCTGTGGCTTTCTTT. As protein: CASSLGPVAFF. The rearrangement joins TRBV2 to TRBJ1-1; the D gene is possibly TRBD1 (5 bases). Trimming left V 5 bases short and J 11 bases short, with 12 bases between. The CDR3 is 11 amino acids. The germline V gene has CDR1 SNHLY and CDR2 FYNNEI.

The chain uses TRBV23-1 and TRBJ2-1; a possible D gene is TRBD1 (5 bases). TRBV23-1 is an ORF, and what it does is uncertain. V dropped 0 bases and J dropped 8 bases, with 11 bases sitting between them. This CDR3 has 14 amino acids. This CDR3 reads CASSQSADTYEQFF. The CDR3 region has the DNA TGCGCCAGCAGTCAATCGGCGGACACCTATGAGCAGTTCTTC.

The chain uses TRBV15 and TRBJ1-1; tentative D call: TRBD1 (5 bases). Between the trimmed V and J ends, which lost 6 bases and 4 bases, there was a span of 15 bases. CDR3 length equals 14 residues. Germline CDR1 reads LNHNV; CDR2 reads YYDKDF (reference sequence). CDR3 loop: CATRTRGGGTEAFF. The CDR3, as DNA: TGTGCCACCAGAACCCGGGGTGGGGGCACTGAAGCTTTCTTT.

The gene calls are TRBV5-1 and TRBJ1-1; D call uncertain. This CDR3 comprises 13 residues. Looked up from germline, CDR1 is SGHRS and CDR2 is YFSETQ. V was clipped by 7 bases and J by 0 bases, with 10 bases between them. The CDR3 protein is CASSQTLNTEAFF. As DNA, the CDR3 is TGCGCCAGCTCTCAGACTCTGAACACTGAAGCTTTCTTT.